These T cell receptor beta chains were read from a single sample in a study of vaccination effects on CD4 cells after COVID-19. The antigens of these receptors remain unknown. Sequenced by immunoSEQ multiplex PCR; TCRdb stores in-frame clones only, minus some. Of tens of thousands of clones in the sample, 55% to 75% are singletons; the top ten hold over 15%. The input for sequencing was CD4+ T cells from PBMCs cultured with HCoV-NL63 spike peptides, taken before COVID-19 vaccination. The receptors stem from a human donor who had a prior SARS-CoV-2 infection. Each CDR3 is given with its conserved first and last residue. A D gene is named only where the DNA matches it firmly. Expanded clones are given a class, and other clones once, few, many or no size at all.

clone size: once; D gene: .; V gene: TRBV6-5; J gene: TRBJ1-1; CDR3 DNA: TGTGCCAGCTACAGCCCCGGGACTGGGAACACTGAAGCTTTCTTT; CDR3 protein: CASYSPGTGNTEAFF
clone size: .; D gene: .; V gene: TRBV5-6; J gene: TRBJ1-1; CDR3 DNA: TGTGCCAGCAGCCCCGGCGCAGGGAGGAACACTGAAGCTTTCTTT; CDR3 protein: CASSPGAGRNTEAFF
clone size: .; D gene: TRBD2; V gene: TRBV11-2; J gene: TRBJ2-5; CDR3 DNA: TGTGCCAGCAGAAAAGGGGCCATGGGACTAGCGACTAAAGAGACCCAGTACTTC; CDR3 protein: CASRKGAMGLATKETQYF
clone size: .; D gene: TRBD2; V gene: TRBV18; J gene: TRBJ2-5; CDR3 DNA: TGTGCCAGCTCACCCAGCGGGGGGGCACGAGAGACCCAGTACTTC; CDR3 protein: CASSPSGGARETQYF
clone size: .; D gene: .; V gene: TRBV12-3/TRBV12-4; J gene: TRBJ1-2; CDR3 DNA: TGTGCCAGCAGTTTAGGTAGTGGTGGCTACACCTTC; CDR3 protein: CASSLGSGGYTF
clone size: .; D gene: TRBD1; V gene: TRBV7-2; J gene: TRBJ1-2; CDR3 DNA: TGTGCCAGCAGCCCGACAGGGTTCTATGGCTACACCTTC; CDR3 protein: CASSPTGFYGYTF
clone size: .; D gene: .; V gene: TRBV2; J gene: TRBJ2-7; CDR3 DNA: TGTGCCAGCAGTGTCACAGGGTTCAACGAGCAGTACTTC; CDR3 protein: CASSVTGFNEQYF
clone size: few; D gene: .; V gene: TRBV11-3; J gene: TRBJ2-1; CDR3 DNA: TGTGCCAGCAGCTTCGAGGGTTTGGCCTACAATGAGCAGTTCTTC; CDR3 protein: CASSFEGLAYNEQFF
clone size: few; D gene: TRBD2; V gene: TRBV4-1; J gene: TRBJ2-1; CDR3 DNA: TGCGCCAGCAGCTTTCCCCTTAGCGGGGGCCGCTACAATGAGCAGTTCTTC; CDR3 protein: CASSFPLSGGRYNEQFF
clone size: .; D gene: TRBD1; V gene: TRBV2; J gene: TRBJ1-1; CDR3 DNA: TGTGCCAGCAACAGGGGGCTGAACACTGAAGCTTTCTTT; CDR3 protein: CASNRGLNTEAFF
clone size: .; D gene: TRBD2; V gene: TRBV5-1; J gene: TRBJ2-1; CDR3 DNA: TGCGCCAGCAGCTTTCTAGCGGGAGTTCGGAATGAGCAGTTCTTC; CDR3 protein: CASSFLAGVRNEQFF
clone size: once; D gene: TRBD2; V gene: TRBV25-1; J gene: TRBJ2-3; CDR3 DNA: TGTGCCAGCAGTGACCCAGCGGGAGATGATACGCAGTATTTT; CDR3 protein: CASSDPAGDDTQYF
clone size: .; D gene: .; V gene: TRBV7-2; J gene: TRBJ2-7; CDR3 DNA: TGTGCCAGCGGGTCCCCAGAGGACTATATTTACGAGCAGTACTTC; CDR3 protein: CASGSPEDYIYEQYF
clone size: .; D gene: .; V gene: TRBV5-1; J gene: TRBJ2-1; CDR3 DNA: TGCGCCAGCAGCTTGATAGCCCCCCCGAATGAGCAGTTCTTC; CDR3 protein: CASSLIAPPNEQFF
clone size: .; D gene: .; V gene: TRBV18; J gene: TRBJ2-7; CDR3 DNA: TGTGCCAGCTCACCATCCCTCCCAAGGAGGGGACAAATCTCCTACGAGCAGTACTTC; CDR3 protein: CASSPSLPRRGQISYEQYF
clone size: .; D gene: TRBD1; V gene: TRBV5-4; J gene: TRBJ2-2; CDR3 DNA: TGTGCCAGCAGCCTAGCCGGGACAGTCCCCACCGGGGAGCTGTTTTTT; CDR3 protein: CASSLAGTVPTGELFF
clone size: .; D gene: .; V gene: TRBV10-3; J gene: TRBJ1-3; CDR3 DNA: TGTGCCATCAGTGAACAACACTCTGGAAACACCATATATTTT; CDR3 protein: CAISEQHSGNTIYF
clone size: .; D gene: .; V gene: TRBV10-3; J gene: TRBJ2-3; CDR3 DNA: TGTGCCATAGCGGCAGGAGGGCGAGATACGCAGTATTTT; CDR3 protein: CAIAAGGRDTQYF
clone size: few; D gene: TRBD1; V gene: TRBV9; J gene: TRBJ1-1; CDR3 DNA: TGTGCCAGCACCTTAGTACAGGGGGGAGACACTGAAGCTTTCTTT; CDR3 protein: CASTLVQGGDTEAFF
clone size: few; D gene: .; V gene: TRBV27; J gene: TRBJ1-2; CDR3 DNA: TGTGCCAGCAGTTTCCTCAGGGGAGCTAACTATGGCTACACCTTC; CDR3 protein: CASSFLRGANYGYTF
clone size: few; D gene: TRBD1; V gene: TRBV28; J gene: TRBJ2-7; CDR3 DNA: TGTGCCAGCAGTTTGCCCCAGGGGGACAGGGGTACCTACGAGCAGTACTTC; CDR3 protein: CASSLPQGDRGTYEQYF
clone size: .; D gene: TRBD2; V gene: TRBV14; J gene: TRBJ2-1; CDR3 DNA: TGTGCCAGCAGCCAAGAAAAGTCTCGAAGGCTAGCGGGAGTGGGGGACTACAATGAGCAGTTCTTC; CDR3 protein: CASSQEKSRRLAGVGDYNEQFF
clone size: .; D gene: .; V gene: TRBV12-3/TRBV12-4; J gene: TRBJ2-5; CDR3 DNA: TGTGCCAGCAGTTTACGAGGGCCAGAGACCCAGTACTTC; CDR3 protein: CASSLRGPETQYF
clone size: .; D gene: .; V gene: TRBV4-1; J gene: TRBJ2-1; CDR3 DNA: TGCGCCAGCAGCCAAGAGGTCAAGCGGATGGAGCAGTTCTTC; CDR3 protein: CASSQEVKRMEQFF
clone size: .; D gene: .; V gene: TRBV15; J gene: TRBJ2-2; CDR3 DNA: TGTGCCACCAGCAGAGATTCCCCATTCACCGGGGAGCTGTTTTTT; CDR3 protein: CATSRDSPFTGELFF
clone size: .; D gene: .; V gene: TRBV20-1; J gene: TRBJ2-7; CDR3 DNA: TGCAGTGCCAGTGGTACAGGGATAGGATACGAGCAGTACTTC; CDR3 protein: CSASGTGIGYEQYF
clone size: .; D gene: TRBD2; V gene: TRBV11-3; J gene: TRBJ2-5; CDR3 DNA: TGTGCCAGCAGCTTGACTAGCGGGGCCGCACTACAGTACTTC; CDR3 protein: CASSLTSGAALQYF
clone size: .; D gene: .; V gene: TRBV10-3; J gene: TRBJ2-6; CDR3 DNA: TGTGCCATCACCACCGGGACTCCGAGCTCTGGGGCCAACGTCCTGACTTTC; CDR3 protein: CAITTGTPSSGANVLTF
clone size: .; D gene: .; V gene: TRBV18; J gene: TRBJ1-3; CDR3 DNA: TGTGCCAGCTCACGCAGGGGCAGCTCTGGAAACACCATATATTTT; CDR3 protein: CASSRRGSSGNTIYF
clone size: .; D gene: .; V gene: TRBV3-1/TRBV3-2; J gene: TRBJ1-5; CDR3 DNA: TGTGCCAGCAGCCAATTCCCCCCTCAGCCCCAGCATTTT; CDR3 protein: CASSQFPPQPQHF
clone size: .; D gene: .; V gene: TRBV5-4; J gene: TRBJ1-4; CDR3 DNA: TGTGCCAGCAGCAAGCAATCACAGGGAACTAATGAAAAACTGTTTTTT; CDR3 protein: CASSKQSQGTNEKLFF